These T cell receptor beta chains were read from a single sample in a study of beta chain features in type 1 diabetes. Sequencing was performed with immunoSEQ multiplex PCR; in TCRdb, only in-frame clones are kept and a portion is missing. The table has tens of thousands of clones, approximately 52% seen once; the top ten hold 2% to 3%. Sample: Tregs from blood. Receptors originate from a woman in her thirties or forties with type 1 diabetes. The CDR3 runs from the conserved cysteine through the conserved F or W. The D gene is left open where the match is weak. Clone size appears in some rows only: once, few, many, or a class for an expanded clone.

d_gene: -; abundance: -; len: 14; v_gene: TRBV29-1; j_gene: TRBJ1-4; CDR3aa: CSALTSGMGEKLFF; CDR3nt: TGCAGCGCCTTAACTTCAGGGATGGGTGAAAAACTGTTTTTT
d_gene: TRBD1; abundance: -; len: 14; v_gene: TRBV6-5; j_gene: TRBJ2-1; CDR3aa: CASNPGQWNNEQFF; CDR3nt: TGTGCCAGCAATCCGGGACAGTGGAACAATGAGCAGTTCTTC
d_gene: TRBD1; abundance: -; len: 16; v_gene: TRBV30; j_gene: TRBJ1-2; CDR3aa: CAWSRDRGGVDYGYTF; CDR3nt: TGTGCCTGGAGTAGGGACAGGGGAGGTGTGGACTATGGCTACACCTTC
d_gene: TRBD1; abundance: few; len: 13; v_gene: TRBV29-1; j_gene: TRBJ2-2; CDR3aa: CSGGQPNTGELFF; CDR3nt: TGCAGCGGGGGACAGCCGAACACCGGGGAGCTGTTTTTT
d_gene: -; abundance: -; len: 12; v_gene: TRBV2; j_gene: TRBJ2-7; CDR3aa: CASRVQIYEQYF; CDR3nt: TGTGCCAGCAGGGTCCAGATCTACGAGCAGTACTTC
d_gene: TRBD2; abundance: -; len: 15; v_gene: TRBV2; j_gene: TRBJ2-3; CDR3aa: CASSYLGLAADTQYF; CDR3nt: TGTGCCAGCAGTTATTTAGGACTAGCGGCAGATACGCAGTATTTT
d_gene: TRBD1; abundance: -; len: 14; v_gene: TRBV6-1; j_gene: TRBJ1-2; CDR3aa: CASSPRWDSYGYTF; CDR3nt: TGTGCCAGCAGTCCTAGGTGGGACAGCTATGGCTACACCTTC
d_gene: -; abundance: -; len: 15; v_gene: TRBV15; j_gene: TRBJ1-1; CDR3aa: CATSGVGGAHTQAFF; CDR3nt: TGTGCCACCAGCGGGGTTGGGGGGGCGCATACTCAAGCTTTCTTT
d_gene: -; abundance: -; len: 18; v_gene: TRBV9; j_gene: TRBJ2-2; CDR3aa: CASSVATGEGYNTGELFF; CDR3nt: TGTGCCAGCAGCGTAGCGACAGGGGAGGGTTATAACACCGGGGAGCTGTTTTTT
d_gene: -; abundance: few; len: 16; v_gene: TRBV4-3; j_gene: TRBJ2-5; CDR3aa: CASSQDPALGSQTQYF; CDR3nt: TGCGCCAGCAGCCAAGACCCAGCGTTGGGTAGTCAGACCCAGTACTTC
d_gene: TRBD1; abundance: -; len: 14; v_gene: TRBV6-1; j_gene: TRBJ1-5; CDR3aa: CASRGPGGGQPQHF; CDR3nt: TGTGCCAGCAGGGGGCCAGGGGGAGGTCAGCCCCAGCATTTT
d_gene: TRBD1; abundance: -; len: 13; v_gene: TRBV19; j_gene: TRBJ1-1; CDR3aa: CASSHRGFTEAFF; CDR3nt: TGTGCCAGTAGTCACAGGGGGTTTACTGAAGCTTTCTTT
d_gene: TRBD1; abundance: few; len: 15; v_gene: TRBV7-2; j_gene: TRBJ2-2; CDR3aa: CASSSGQTNTGELFF; CDR3nt: TGTGCCAGCAGCTCGGGACAGACTAACACCGGGGAGCTGTTTTTT
d_gene: -; abundance: -; len: 15; v_gene: TRBV7-2; j_gene: TRBJ1-2; CDR3aa: CASSLSGRGNYGYTF; CDR3nt: TGTGCCAGCAGCTTATCGGGGCGGGGAAACTATGGCTACACCTTC
d_gene: -; abundance: -; len: 11; v_gene: TRBV15; j_gene: TRBJ2-3; CDR3aa: CATRLTDTQYF; CDR3nt: TGTGCCACCAGACTCACAGATACGCAGTATTTT
d_gene: TRBD1; abundance: medium-sized; len: 14; v_gene: TRBV28; j_gene: TRBJ2-7; CDR3aa: CASSYRTGAYEQYF; CDR3nt: TGTGCCAGCAGTTACCGGACAGGGGCCTACGAGCAGTACTTC
d_gene: -; abundance: -; len: 12; v_gene: TRBV7-2; j_gene: TRBJ1-1; CDR3aa: CASSPARPEAFF; CDR3nt: TGTGCCAGCAGCCCCGCGCGGCCTGAAGCTTTCTTT
d_gene: TRBD1; abundance: -; len: 15; v_gene: TRBV5-8; j_gene: TRBJ1-4; CDR3aa: CASSLDRGTNEKLFF; CDR3nt: TGTGCCAGCAGCTTGGACAGGGGGACTAATGAAAAACTGTTTTTT
d_gene: TRBD2; abundance: -; len: 18; v_gene: TRBV11-2; j_gene: TRBJ2-4; CDR3aa: CASSSGTRLALAKNIQYF; CDR3nt: TGTGCCAGCAGCTCCGGGACTAGGTTGGCTCTAGCCAAAAACATTCAGTACTTC
d_gene: -; abundance: few; len: 13; v_gene: TRBV7-2; j_gene: TRBJ2-3; CDR3aa: CASSFEHRDTQYF; CDR3nt: TGTGCCAGCAGCTTTGAGCACAGGGATACGCAGTATTTT
d_gene: -; abundance: -; len: 12; v_gene: TRBV14; j_gene: TRBJ1-4; CDR3aa: CASSQARGRLFF; CDR3nt: TGTGCCAGCAGCCAAGCCAGAGGAAGGCTGTTTTTT
d_gene: TRBD1; abundance: -; len: 18; v_gene: TRBV18; j_gene: TRBJ2-7; CDR3aa: CASSPLGRVAGGIGEQYF; CDR3nt: TGTGCCAGCTCACCACTAGGTCGAGTGGCAGGGGGCATTGGCGAGCAGTACTTC
d_gene: -; abundance: -; len: 8; v_gene: TRBV30; j_gene: TRBJ1-2; CDR3aa: CASDGYTF; CDR3nt: TGTGCCTCTGATGGCTACACCTTC
d_gene: TRBD2; abundance: -; len: 14; v_gene: TRBV2; j_gene: TRBJ2-1; CDR3aa: CASTSSGGRNEQFF; CDR3nt: TGTGCCAGCACCTCTAGCGGGGGGCGAAATGAGCAGTTCTTC
d_gene: TRBD2; abundance: -; len: 16; v_gene: TRBV4-3; j_gene: TRBJ2-7; CDR3aa: CASSQASGRGGYEQYF; CDR3nt: TGCGCCAGCAGCCAAGCTAGCGGGAGAGGTGGGTACGAGCAGTACTTC
d_gene: -; abundance: -; len: 16; v_gene: TRBV28; j_gene: TRBJ1-6; CDR3aa: CASSFRSFSYNSPLHF; CDR3nt: TGTGCCAGCAGTTTTCGGAGTTTCTCCTATAATTCACCCCTCCACTTT
d_gene: -; abundance: -; len: 18; v_gene: TRBV10-3; j_gene: TRBJ2-7; CDR3aa: CAISESGRMSGGHYEQYF; CDR3nt: TGTGCCATCAGTGAGTCAGGACGAATGTCTGGCGGGCACTACGAGCAGTACTTC
d_gene: -; abundance: few; len: 13; v_gene: TRBV29-1; j_gene: TRBJ1-1; CDR3aa: CSARTDMNTEAFF; CDR3nt: TGCAGCGCGCGGACGGACATGAACACTGAAGCTTTCTTT
d_gene: TRBD1; abundance: few; len: 14; v_gene: TRBV6-5; j_gene: TRBJ1-4; CDR3aa: CASNTGGPREKLFF; CDR3nt: TGTGCCAGCAACACAGGGGGCCCGCGGGAGAAACTGTTTTTT
d_gene: TRBD2; abundance: few; len: 14; v_gene: TRBV7-9; j_gene: TRBJ2-3; CDR3aa: CASSLSGGADTQYF; CDR3nt: TGTGCCAGCAGCTTGAGCGGGGGGGCAGATACGCAGTATTTT
d_gene: -; abundance: few; len: 12; v_gene: TRBV18; j_gene: TRBJ2-7; CDR3aa: CASSPQSYEQYF; CDR3nt: TGTGCCAGCTCCCCACAGAGCTACGAGCAGTACTTC
d_gene: -; abundance: -; len: 14; v_gene: TRBV18; j_gene: TRBJ1-1; CDR3aa: CASSPMGAATEAFF; CDR3nt: TGTGCCAGCTCACCCATGGGGGCGGCCACTGAAGCTTTCTTT
d_gene: -; abundance: few; len: 16; v_gene: TRBV11-2; j_gene: TRBJ1-3; CDR3aa: CASSLDHSLSGNTIYF; CDR3nt: TGTGCCAGCAGCTTAGATCACTCACTCTCTGGAAACACCATATATTTT
d_gene: -; abundance: few; len: 13; v_gene: TRBV5-1; j_gene: TRBJ2-3; CDR3aa: CASSPPGTDTQYF; CDR3nt: TGCGCCAGCAGCCCCCCTGGCACAGATACGCAGTATTTT
d_gene: -; abundance: few; len: 10; v_gene: TRBV2; j_gene: TRBJ2-3; CDR3aa: CAVSTDTQYF; CDR3nt: TGTGCCGTATCCACAGATACGCAGTATTTT
d_gene: TRBD1; abundance: -; len: 15; v_gene: TRBV2; j_gene: TRBJ2-6; CDR3aa: CAGGTGPTGANVLTF; CDR3nt: TGTGCCGGTGGGACAGGGCCCACTGGGGCCAACGTCCTGACTTTC
d_gene: -; abundance: -; len: 13; v_gene: TRBV6-1; j_gene: TRBJ1-1; CDR3aa: CASSSPHRTEAFF; CDR3nt: TGTGCCAGCAGCTCACCCCACAGGACTGAAGCTTTCTTT
d_gene: -; abundance: -; len: 11; v_gene: TRBV29-1; j_gene: TRBJ1-3; CDR3aa: CSVVMGNTIYF; CDR3nt: TGCAGCGTTGTCATGGGAAACACCATATATTTT
d_gene: -; abundance: -; len: 14; v_gene: TRBV29-1; j_gene: TRBJ2-1; CDR3aa: CSVEARASTDEQFF; CDR3nt: TGCAGCGTTGAAGCGAGAGCTAGTACGGATGAGCAGTTCTTC
d_gene: -; abundance: -; len: 15; v_gene: TRBV5-1; j_gene: TRBJ1-1; CDR3aa: CASSPLGTPGFEAFF; CDR3nt: TGCGCCAGCAGCCCCCTCGGCACACCGGGTTTTGAAGCTTTCTTT
d_gene: -; abundance: -; len: 14; v_gene: TRBV5-1; j_gene: TRBJ1-3; CDR3aa: CASSPSFSGNTIYF; CDR3nt: TGCGCCAGCAGCCCAAGCTTCTCTGGAAACACCATATATTTT